This T cell receptor beta chain comes out of a study of OX40 agonist ivuxolimab in advanced cancers. Concerning the study at large: Ivuxolimab, which targeted the costimulatory receptor OX40 (CD134), was an agonistic, fully human IgG2 monoclonal antibody. In the dose-escalation cohort, around four fifths of patients were male, and the mean age was 60 years with a range of roughly 23 to 79. The paper covers the monotherapy dose-escalation part of the phase I ivuxolimab trial, which included N ≈ 54 patients. The point of sequencing TCRbeta in the periphery was to test whether ivuxolimab changed TCR sequence diversity and drove clonal T-cell expansion. Partial responses occurred in three dose-escalation patients: two with cutaneous melanoma and one with hepatocellular carcinoma. Prior anti-PD-1, anti-PD-L1 or anti-CTLA-4 therapy was permitted, and about two fifths of dose-escalation patients had received checkpoint inhibitors. Intravenous ivuxolimab was administered to patients every 2 weeks at six dose levels: 0.01, 0.1, 0.3, 1.5, 3 and 10 mg/kg. Of the roughly 54 patients in dose escalation, some 19 had hepatocellular carcinoma, about 15 had melanoma, 9 had renal cell carcinoma and 9 had head and neck cancer.

From a lookup of the germline V gene, CDR1 and CDR2 are SGDLS and YYNGEE. Counted from cysteine to phenylalanine, this CDR3 has 14 amino acids. Just CDR3 DNA is preserved here, 42 bases in frame from base 1. Between the V and J ends, shortened by 3 bases and 6 bases respectively, the junction contains 13 bases. What the research found in general, with its limitations: After ivuxolimab, expanded clones were on average more numerous among CD8+ T cells than among CD4+ T cells. The antigen specificity of the peripheral T cells that underwent clonal expansion was not determined. Partial responders in the 0.1-3.0 mg/kg groups had among the lowest normalized peripheral clonal expansion, especially among CD8+ T cells. At doses of 0.1 to 3.0 mg/kg, clonal expansion of both CD4+ and CD8+ blood T cells was observed from baseline to week 6. Low levels of normalized T-cell clonal expansion were also shown by some nonresponding patients.

Turning to this clone: Its antigen is not yet known. One base away there is no much larger clone; base qualities are not given.

For sequencing of the TCRbeta CDR3 region, genomic DNA was extracted from the sorted cells. TCRbeta CDR3 regions were sequenced using the immunoSEQ Assay. TCRdb carries this immuneACCESS record with in-frame sequences only. Its versions omit some clonotypes, under half of them owing to an unresolved V gene in the studies checked, with the rest unexplained. The sample table records tens of thousands of clones; 85% to 95% of these occur just once. The ten top clones hold approximately 16% of the sample. The trial excluded patients who had a history of autoimmune disease or who were on systemic immunosuppression. Peripheral blood for TCR sequencing was collected from all dose cohorts at baseline, on cycle 4 day 1, and on cycle 7 day 1. The samples were drawn from a first-in-human, open-label, multicenter phase I dose-escalation trial of ivuxolimab. The trial enrolled adults with locally advanced or metastatic head and neck squamous cell, hepatocellular, melanoma or renal cell carcinoma. CD4+ and CD8+ T cells were sorted separately from peripheral blood before TCR sequencing.

The chain links TRBV9 with TRBJ2-1, with TRBD2 as a weak D call on 6 bases. This receptor was identified in an adult with an advanced solid tumor such as melanoma, head and neck, liver or kidney cancer. Source: CD4+ or CD8+ T cells sorted from blood, taken in a trial of the OX40 agonist ivuxolimab. Here is the DNA: TGTGCCAGCAGCGCGGGACTCTCAAGCAATGAGCAGTTCTTC. This sequence encodes CASSAGLSSNEQFF.